A selection of T cell receptor beta chains follows, all from one sample in a study of technical replicates of blood from a few donors. The assay was immunoSEQ multiplex PCR, and TCRdb's table has in-frame clones only and misses some. The table records 70,000 to 80,000 clones, roughly 90% of them present only once. Sequenced material: T cells isolated from PBMCs. Every receptor here comes from a human donor in good health. Each CDR3 is given with its conserved first and last residue. Fields, in order: V gene, CDR3 length, CDR3 protein.

TRBV5-4 | 14 | CASSLDRESTEAFF
TRBV30 | 12 | CAWSAGVAEQYF
TRBV6-1 | 12 | CASRQNPGEQYF
TRBV9 | 14 | CASSARQGAYEQYF
TRBV15 | 17 | CATSRPKQAPNTGELFF
TRBV30 | 13 | CAWRPSGESGYTF
TRBV6-1 | 15 | CASSETVYSNQPQHF
TRBV19 | 13 | CASGRQGANEQYF
TRBV29-1 | 13 | CSVDDQGRNGYTF
TRBV7-3 | 13 | CASSLQGATEAFF
TRBV27 | 13 | CASSYRQGSPQHF
TRBV25-1 | 15 | CASSEFTGTLSEQYF
TRBV2 | 15 | CASGGYLARSYEQYF
TRBV6-4 | 14 | CASSSLASTDTQYF
TRBV7-2 | 14 | CASSFLGNTGELFF